This T cell receptor beta chain comes out of a study of cytotoxic CD8 clonotypes in ibrutinib-treated CLL. This clone was seen a handful of times. Assay used: immunoSEQ multiplex PCR; TCRdb lists only in-frame clones, some missing. The sample lists 150,000 to 200,000 clones; roughly four fifths were seen once. The germline V and J ends were trimmed by 0 bases and 7 bases, with 12 bases remaining between them. The V gene's germline CDR1 is LGHNA and CDR2 YNFKEQ. The CDR3 length is 14 residues. The chain is built from TRBV4-2 and TRBJ1-2, with D tentatively TRBD1 (5 bases). Sequenced material: PBMCs, taken after 12 months of ibrutinib treatment. The sequence came from a human donor with chronic lymphocytic leukemia. CDR3 in amino acids: CASSQENRGAGYTF. In DNA, the CDR3 is TGTGCCAGCAGCCAAGAAAATAGAGGGGCTGGCTACACCTTC.